The clone carrying this T cell receptor (beta chain) was seen at least ten times. Its antigen remains unknown. Through Arm-PCR of CDR3 regions and iRepertoire HTBI primers, TCR beta libraries were built. Authors' methods: Identified segments across samples numbered roughly 60 TRBV and approximately 14 TRBJ. TCRdb re-called the multiplex PCR reads through MiXCR, storing one row per CDR3 protein. In this record, the V and J calls reflect TCRdb's handling and not the investigators' own analysis. The sample yields fewer than 600,000 distinct CDR3 sequences, 20% to 25% seen once. Time point given: persistent/refractory GD, antithyroid drugs over 5 years with positive TRAb. From RNA extracted from PBMCs, the TCR library was made. The entry originates in a study of regulatory T cells in long-lasting Graves disease. Study-wide background: Over 5 years of antithyroid drugs plus positive TSH receptor antibodies defined persistent Graves' disease.

The J segment lost 4 bases and the V segment lost 3 bases, leaving 6 bases of the junction unmatched. The CDR3 extends over 16 amino acids. Looked up from germline, CDR1 is ENHRY and CDR2 is SYGVKD. Study-level points and caveats: The work looked only at peripheral blood and did not look at thyroid tissue. It was in persistent disease that TRBV28, TRBJ1-2 and TRBJ2-5 were favored.

The sequence came from a female donor with Graves disease. This chain uses TRBV10-3 with TRBJ2-6; 7 bases fit TRBD1. Sequencing was performed on peripheral blood mononuclear cells (PBMCs), taken when the disease was refractory, from a patient treated with antithyroid drugs. CDR3 nucleotides: TGTGCCATCAGTGAAAACAGGGGTTCGGGGGCCAACGTCCTGACTTTC. Protein: CAISENRGSGANVLTF.